A single sample is the source of the 15 T cell receptor beta chains below, sequenced in a study of blood T cell repertoires in COVID-19. Produced via immunoSEQ multiplex PCR; TCRdb's table is partial and in-frame only. The sample has more than 250,000 clones, around 89% seen once. The sample taken for sequencing was peripheral blood. These receptors originate from a woman between 45 and 60 years old with COVID-19, enrolled during active disease.

The V and J genes are TRBV2 and TRBJ2-1; 9 bases are shared with TRBD2. Unmatched junction bases numbered 5, after V lost 5 bases and J lost 3 bases. CDR1 is SNHLY, CDR2 FYNNEI, per germline. The CDR3 spans 15 residues. The CDR3 protein is CASSLREGSYNEQFF. The CDR3 DNA follows: TGTGCCAGCAGTTTGCGGGAGGGCAGCTACAATGAGCAGTTCTTC.

V gene TRBV6-5 combines with J gene TRBJ1-5; D is uncertain. Trimming took off 8 bases at V and 6 bases at J, with 20 bases between the two ends. Germline V lookup: CDR1 MNHEY, CDR2 SVGAGI. CDR3 length equals 15 residues. For the CDR3, the DNA is TGTGCCAGCTCTTCTGAAACGACCTCGGGTCAGCCCCAGCATTTT. Translating gives CASSSETTSGQPQHF.

The V gene is TRBV27, the J gene TRBJ1-2, with D uncertain. This CDR3 is built from 14 residues. V was cut by 5 bases and J by 5 bases, with 15 bases left in between. CDR1 and CDR2 from the germline V gene are MNHEY and SMNVEV (reference sequence). The CDR3 spells CASSALPPNYGYTF. CDR3 DNA: TGTGCCAGCAGTGCGCTGCCACCGAATTATGGCTACACCTTC.

This clone came up a few times. The chain recombines TRBV7-9 with TRBJ1-2, with 8 bases matching TRBD1. This CDR3 spans 17 amino acids. Germline trimming cut 5 bases from V and 6 bases from J; bases unmatched to any gene: 17. From germline, CDR1 is SEHNR and CDR2 FQNEAQ (reference sequence). The CDR3 sequence is CASSLGEAGGRENGYTF. The CDR3 bases are TGTGCCAGCAGCCTTGGGGAGGCAGGGGGCAGAGAAAATGGCTACACCTTC.

J is TRBJ1-6 and V is TRBV7-2; 9 bases are a match to TRBD1. This CDR3 spans 18 amino acids. Germline lookup yields CDR1 SGHTA and CDR2 FQGNSA. Germline trimming cut 5 bases from V and 7 bases from J; bases unmatched to any gene: 15. The CDR3 here is CASSLYAAGTGLNSPLHF. The CDR3, as DNA: TGTGCCAGCAGCCTCTACGCCGCCGGGACAGGGCTCAATTCACCCCTCCACTTT. The full variable domain, with the rest looked up from reference TRBV7-2 and TRBJ1-6, is GAGVSQSPSNKVTEKGKDVELRCDPISGHTALYWYRQSLGQGLEFLIYFQGNSAPDKSGLPSDRFSAERTGGSVSTLTIQRTQQEDSAVYLCASSLYAAGTGLNSPLHFGNGTRLTVT.

The DNA for the CDR3 is TGTGCCAGCAGTTTGACTAGGTTGGCCACCATATATTTT. As protein: CASSLTRLATIYF. The chain joins TRBV12-3 or TRBV12-4 to TRBJ1-3, with no clear D. Trimming stripped 3 bases from V and 9 bases from J, with 12 bases between. This CDR3 region has 13 residues.

This chain links TRBV5-1 with TRBJ2-7, with 13 bases lining up with TRBD2. The germline CDR1 and CDR2 sequences are SGHRS and YFSETQ. V shed 4 bases, J shed 0 bases, and the junction held 4 bases outside the gene matches. CDR3 size: 16 residues. CDR3 bases: TGCGCCAGCAGCATCGGGACTAGCGGGAACTCCTACGAGCAGTACTTC. Its protein product is CASSIGTSGNSYEQYF.

This clone was picked up many times. The rearrangement joins TRBV7-9 to TRBJ1-6, with 10 bases fitting TRBD1. The CDR3 length is 16 residues. Looked up from germline, CDR1 is SEHNR and CDR2 is FQNEAQ (reference sequence). The V segment lost 3 bases and the J segment 3 bases; nucleotides outside the gene matches: 2. The CDR3 region has the DNA TGTGCCAGCAGCTTGGGACAGGGGTTCTATAATTCACCCCTCCACTTT. It encodes CASSLGQGFYNSPLHF. The entire variable domain, with the rest obtained from reference TRBV7-9 and TRBJ1-6, is as follows: DTGVSQNPRHKITKRGQNVTFRCDPISEHNRLYWYRQTLGQGPEFLTYFQNEAQLEKSRLLSDRFSAERPKGSFSTLEIQRTEQGDSAMYLCASSLGQGFYNSPLHFGNGTRLTVT.

J is TRBJ1-2 and V is TRBV27; unclear D gene. V lost 0 bases and J lost 2, with 10 bases in between. This CDR3 comprises 15 residues. Germline V gene sequence: CDR1 MNHEY, CDR2 SMNVEV (reference sequence). The CDR3 protein is CASSLSGSLNYGYTF. DNA of the CDR3: TGTGCCAGCAGTTTATCGGGCAGCCTAAACTATGGCTACACCTTC.

This clone came up a few times. The CDR3 nucleotides read TGTGCCAGCAGCTTACTAGCGGGAGGCTCTAGCACAGATACGCAGTATTTT. It codes for CASSLLAGGSSTDTQYF. This chain uses TRBV7-8 with TRBJ2-3; 11 bases agree with TRBD2. Germline V gives CDR1 SGHVS, CDR2 FQNEAQ. The ends lost 2 bases at V and 0 bases at J; junction bases unmatched: 4. This CDR3 is built from 17 residues.

The chain combines TRBV19 with TRBJ1-5; a possible D gene is TRBD1 (5 bases). Between the trimmed V and J ends, which lost 10 bases and 9 bases, there was a span of 25 bases. The CDR3 is 15 residues long. Looked up from germline, CDR1 is LNHDA and CDR2 is SQIVND (reference sequence). The CDR3 here is CATNSLGLYYGPQHF. The CDR3 DNA is TGTGCCACCAATTCTTTGGGGCTGTATTATGGGCCCCAGCATTTT.

V gene TRBV2 combines with J gene TRBJ2-2; 7 bases fit TRBD2. The trim removed 6 bases at V and 3 bases at J, leaving 7 bases unmatched. CDR1 SNHLY and CDR2 FYNNEI come from the germline V gene. This CDR3 is built from 15 residues. The CDR3 DNA is TGTGCCAGCAGCCTCGGGACTAAAGACACCGGGGAGCTGTTTTTT. This encodes CASSLGTKDTGELFF.

The chain has TRBV5-1 and TRBJ1-1; a weak D match, TRBD1 (5 bases). V lost 4 bases, J lost 8 bases, and 18 bases lay in between. Germline CDR1 SGHRS, CDR2 YFSETQ. CDR3 length: 14 residues. The CDR3 protein is CASSEQPGAGEAFF. DNA of the CDR3: TGCGCCAGCAGCGAGCAGCCTGGAGCAGGGGAAGCTTTCTTT.

V and J are TRBV5-4 and TRBJ2-3; 9 bases match TRBD1. With 4 bases clipped from V and 2 bases from J, the junction kept 5 bases outside the gene matches. This CDR3 contains 15 residues. The germline V gene encodes CDR1 SGHNT and CDR2 YYREEE (reference sequence). CDR3 loop: CASSPDRGITDTQYF. CDR3 bases: TGTGCCAGCAGCCCGGACAGGGGTATCACAGATACGCAGTATTTT.

The chain combines TRBV2 with TRBJ1-5; weak D call: TRBD1 (6 bases). The ends were cut back, 4 bases at V and 0 bases at J, with 10 bases in the middle. The germline V gene encodes CDR1 SNHLY and CDR2 FYNNEI. CDR3 size: 15 residues. CDR3 residues: CASSGQEHSNQPQHF. The CDR3 nucleotides are TGTGCCAGCAGTGGACAGGAGCATAGCAATCAGCCCCAGCATTTT. Together with reference TRBV2 and TRBJ1-5, the CDR3 gives the full variable domain: EPEVTQTPSHQVTQMGQEVILRCVPISNHLYFYWYRQILGQKVEFLVSFYNNEISEKSEIFDDQFSVERPDGSNFTLKIRSTKLEDSAMYFCASSGQEHSNQPQHFGDGTRLSIL.